These 28 T cell receptor beta chains originate from one sample sequenced in a study of technical replicates of blood from a few donors. Method: immunoSEQ multiplex PCR; TCRdb's copy keeps in-frame clones and lacks some. The sample includes roughly 13,000 clones, around 82% seen only once; the top ten take roughly a tenth. The sample was PBMCs. These receptors came from a human donor in good health.

This chain joins TRBV6-1 and TRBJ2-5; D is unclear. Trimming removed 5 bases at V and 3 bases at J, with 7 bases between. Germline V lookup: CDR1 MNHNS, CDR2 SASEGT. CDR3 size: 12 residues. In nucleotides, the CDR3 is TGTGCCAGCAGTCCCATAGAAGAGACCCAGTACTTC. It codes for CASSPIEETQYF.

The chain recombines TRBV5-1 with TRBJ2-3, with TRBD2 matching over 8 bases. Trimming took 0 bases from V and 3 from J; bases not matched to a gene: 6. CDR3 length: 16 residues. The germline V gene encodes CDR1 SGHRS and CDR2 YFSETQ. This CDR3 reads CASSLGFGGGTDTQYF. The CDR3 DNA is TGCGCCAGCAGCTTGGGATTCGGGGGGGGAACAGATACGCAGTATTTT.

The V and J genes are TRBV30 and TRBJ1-3; D not certain. V was shortened by 3 bases and J by 0 bases, with 12 bases between the two germline ends. The CDR3 is 15 residues long. CDR1 is GTSNPN and CDR2 is SVGIG in the germline V gene (reference sequence). CDR3 nucleotide sequence: TGTGCCTGGAGCCCTCCGGGTTTCTCTGGAAACACCATATATTTT. Translated, it gives CAWSPPGFSGNTIYF.

The chain joins TRBV27 to TRBJ2-1, with 9 bases lining up with TRBD2. V trimming: 6 bases; J trimming: 9 bases; junction bases outside the gene matches: 12. The CDR3 has 15 amino acids. Germline V gene data show CDR1 as MNHEY and CDR2 as SMNVEV (reference sequence). CDR3 sequence reads: CASRTGTSNGGEQFF. The CDR3 coding sequence is TGTGCCAGCAGGACCGGGACTAGCAATGGCGGTGAGCAGTTCTTC.

This clone was detected once. V gene TRBV19 combines with J gene TRBJ2-1; 12 nucleotides agree with TRBD2. The CDR3 length is 15 residues. In germline, CDR1 is LNHDA, CDR2 SQIVND (reference sequence). Germline trimming cut 3 bases from V and 3 bases from J; bases unmatched to any gene: 0. CDR3 in DNA: TGTGCCAGTAGTATGACTAGCGGGAGCTACAATGAGCAGTTCTTC. Translated: CASSMTSGSYNEQFF.

Regarding this clone: Its ends do not fully match the called genes, so a read error is possible. J is TRBJ1-1 and V is TRBV5-1, with D unresolved. The germline V gene has CDR1 SGHRS and CDR2 YFSETQ. This CDR3 comprises 14 residues. The CDR3 coding sequence is TGCGCCAGCAGCTTGGGCACCTTGGGCACTGAAGCCTTCTTT. Translation: CASSLGTLGTEAFF.

This clone has just a few counts. This rearrangement joins TRBV30 to TRBJ1-1; D gene ambiguous. This CDR3 is 13 amino acids long. CDR1 and CDR2 (germline): GTSNPN, SVGIG (reference sequence). The V end was cut by 2 bases, the J end by 6 bases, with 13 bases between. The chain's CDR3 is CAWSFNEGAEAFF. CDR3 DNA sequence: TGTGCCTGGAGTTTCAACGAGGGCGCTGAAGCTTTCTTT.

This clone was counted once. The chain couples TRBV15 to TRBJ1-1; possibly TRBD1 for D (5 bases). Trimming cost V 5 bases and J 0 bases, with 16 bases left between them. Per germline, CDR1 LNHNV and CDR2 YYDKDF (reference sequence). The CDR3 loop spans 16 amino acids. The CDR3: CATSRGHIQMNTEAFF. CDR3 bases: TGTGCCACCAGCCGAGGACACATCCAAATGAACACTGAAGCTTTCTTT.

This clone was seen once. The V gene is TRBV5-1, the J gene TRBJ2-5; 9 bases fit TRBD1. Germline CDR1 and CDR2: SGHRS and YFSETQ. V dropped 4 bases and J dropped 5; count of bases not matched to a gene: 15. The CDR3 covers 17 residues. The CDR3 nucleotides read TGCGCCAGCAGCCCCGGGACAGGGTCCGACCGGTCGGAGACCCAGTACTTC. This gives the protein CASSPGTGSDRSETQYF.

The rearrangement joins TRBV19 to TRBJ1-5, with a possible D match to TRBD1 (6 bases). Trimming pared 5 bases from V and 16 bases from J, leaving 15 bases between. CDR3 length equals 11 residues. Germline loops: CDR1 LNHDA, CDR2 SQIVND (reference sequence). The CDR3 spells CASSLQGTYHF. The CDR3 DNA reads as TGTGCCAGTAGTCTTCAGGGGACCTACCATTTT. The whole variable domain, remainder taken from reference TRBV19 and TRBJ1-5, is DGGITQSPKYLFRKEGQNVTLSCEQNLNHDAMYWYRQDPGQGLRLIYYSQIVNDFQKGDIAEGYSVSREKKESFPLTVTSAQKNPTAFYLCASSLQGTYHFGDGTRLSIL.

The chain is built from TRBV5-1 and TRBJ1-1; unclear D gene. Germline lookup yields CDR1 SGHRS and CDR2 YFSETQ. V lost 2 bases to trimming and J lost 1 base, with 6 bases between them. This CDR3 has 13 residues. The CDR3 sequence is CASSFYGNTEAFF. The CDR3 nucleotides read TGCGCCAGCAGCTTTTACGGGAACACTGAAGCTTTCTTT.

The rearrangement links TRBV5-4 to TRBJ2-3, with D possibly TRBD1 on 6 matching bases. CDR1 is SGHNT and CDR2 is YYREEE in the germline V gene (reference sequence). CDR3 length equals 16 residues. V lost 1 base and J 4 bases, leaving 16 bases between the germline ends. CDR3 sequence reads: CASSLLSGVVPDTQYF. The CDR3 nucleotides read TGTGCCAGCAGCTTGTTATCAGGGGTAGTTCCAGATACGCAGTATTTT.

The chain has TRBV6-5 and TRBJ2-7; D may be TRBD2 (5 bases). Germline V gene lookup returns CDR1 MNHEY and CDR2 SVGAGI. V was cut by 2 bases and J by 6 bases, with 17 bases left in between. This CDR3 spans 15 amino acids. CDR3 coding DNA: TGTGCCAGCAGTTACAGCCCCCATGGAGGCGGCGAGCAGTACTTC. Translated, it gives CASSYSPHGGGEQYF.

This clone was seen just once. The chain combines TRBV4-2 with TRBJ1-5; D is perhaps TRBD1 (5 bases). Germline values: CDR1 LGHNA, CDR2 YNFKEQ. V lost 4 bases, J lost 6 bases, and 16 bases lay in between. The CDR3 runs 15 residues. CDR3 amino acids: CASSPTWGGSQPQHF. The CDR3 DNA reads TGTGCCAGCAGCCCCACTTGGGGGGGGTCTCAGCCCCAGCATTTT.

The chain recombines TRBV28 with TRBJ2-6; TRBD1 matches 8 bases. This CDR3 comprises 18 residues. Germline V lookup: CDR1 MDHEN, CDR2 SYDVKM. After removal of 5 bases from V and 0 bases from J, the junction contained 9 bases not matched to a gene. CDR3 in DNA: TGTGCCAGCAGTCTCAGGGGGCCCCGAAGCTCTGGGGCCAACGTCCTGACTTTC. Amino acids: CASSLRGPRSSGANVLTF.

This clone was found a few times. The genes are TRBV6-6 and TRBJ2-7; TRBD1 matches at 12 bases. Unmatched junction bases numbered 4, after V lost 7 bases and J lost 6 bases. The CDR3 has 13 residues. CDR1 and CDR2 (germline): MNHNY, SVGAGI (reference sequence). The CDR3 nucleotides read TGTGCCAGCAAGGGGGACAGGGGGCTCGAGCAGTACTTC. This sequence encodes CASKGDRGLEQYF.

In nucleotides, the CDR3 is TGTGCCAGCAGTCAGGGGAACACTGAAGCTTTCTTT. As protein: CASSQGNTEAFF. This chain joins TRBV7-6 and TRBJ1-1; D possibly corresponds to TRBD1 (5 bases). The CDR3 sequence is 12 residues long. CDR1 and CDR2 (germline): SGHVS, FNYEAQ. The germline V and J ends were trimmed by 6 bases and 1 base, with 6 bases remaining between them.

The rearrangement links TRBV19 to TRBJ1-1, with TRBD1 as a possible D gene (6 bases). The V end lost 4 bases, the J end lost 2 bases, and 17 bases lay between the germline ends. The CDR3 has 16 amino acids. Germline values: CDR1 LNHDA, CDR2 SQIVND (reference sequence). CDR3 DNA sequence: TGTGCCAGTAGTAAGGGACCTGACAGGCTTAACACTGAAGCTTTCTTT. Protein product: CASSKGPDRLNTEAFF.

For this clone: At the DNA level, this CDR3 is encoded by other sequences in the same sample as well. The V and J genes are TRBV5-8 and TRBJ2-3; tentatively, D is TRBD1 (5 bases). The germline CDR1 and CDR2 sequences are SGHTS and YDEGEE. Trimming cost V 6 bases and J 2 bases, with 13 bases left between them. This CDR3 has 14 amino acids. CDR3 residues: CASTLGQLTDTQYF. In DNA form, the CDR3 reads TGTGCCAGCACCCTGGGGCAGCTCACAGATACGCAGTATTTT.

V is TRBV7-2 and J is TRBJ1-1; TRBD1 aligns across 9 bases. With V trimmed by 1 base and J by 4 bases, 7 bases remained unmatched. From germline, CDR1 is SGHTA and CDR2 FQGNSA. The CDR3 has 16 residues. CDR3 amino acids: CASSLGGQGLGTEAFF. The DNA of the CDR3 is TGTGCCAGCAGCTTAGGGGGACAGGGATTGGGCACTGAAGCTTTCTTT.

This clone appeared a few times. The chain couples TRBV10-1 to TRBJ1-1; the D gene is possibly TRBD1 (6 bases). The V and J ends lost 3 bases and 1 base respectively, with 12 bases between them. Germline V gene sequence: CDR1 WNHNN, CDR2 SYGVQD (reference sequence). The CDR3 has 15 amino acids. This CDR3 reads CASSDPGAANTEAFF. The CDR3 DNA is TGCGCCAGCAGTGACCCAGGGGCGGCGAACACTGAAGCTTTCTTT.

The V call is TRBV27, the J call TRBJ2-7; TRBD1 agrees at 7 bases. The J segment lost 0 bases and the V segment lost 6 bases, leaving 8 bases of the junction unmatched. The CDR3 has 15 residues. Germline V gene lookup returns CDR1 MNHEY and CDR2 SMNVEV (reference sequence). The CDR3 reads CASRKTRDSSYEQYF. The CDR3 nucleotides are TGTGCCAGCAGGAAAACCCGGGACAGCTCCTACGAGCAGTACTTC.

The chain couples TRBV5-1 to TRBJ1-2; 8 bases map to TRBD1. The CDR3 is 15 residues long. Looked up from germline, CDR1 is SGHRS and CDR2 is YFSETQ. V shed 0 bases and J 6 bases; nucleotides not matched to a gene: 7. The CDR3 reads CASSLGGQAQDGYTF. CDR3 nucleotide sequence: TGCGCCAGCAGCTTGGGGGGACAGGCACAAGATGGCTACACCTTC.

This chain links TRBV6-5 with TRBJ2-7, with a weak D call TRBD1 (6 bases). CDR1 MNHEY and CDR2 SVGAGI come from the germline V gene. V was trimmed by 6 bases and J by 4 bases, leaving 7 bases between them. The CDR3 is 11 residues long. The CDR3 protein is CASRGAYEQYF. CDR3 sequence (DNA): TGTGCCAGCAGGGGGGCATACGAGCAGTACTTC.

This clone was seen only a few times. V and J are TRBV25-1 and TRBJ2-7; TRBD2 aligns across 8 bases. This CDR3 comprises 17 residues. Unmatched junction bases numbered 12, after V lost 4 bases and J lost 1 base. CDR1 and CDR2 from the germline V gene are MGHDK and SYGVNS. The CDR3 loop is CASSGLEGSGISYEQYF. Written as DNA, the CDR3 is TGTGCCAGCAGTGGACTTGAAGGTAGCGGGATTTCCTACGAGCAGTACTTC.

The genes are TRBV15 and TRBJ2-1; D remains ambiguous. CDR1 and CDR2 (germline): LNHNV, YYDKDF (reference sequence). V lost 1 base to trimming and J lost 5 bases, with 9 bases between them. This CDR3 region has 14 residues. The CDR3 here is CATSRVYPDNEQFF. Here the CDR3 DNA reads TGTGCCACCAGCAGAGTGTACCCAGACAATGAGCAGTTCTTC. Drawing the rest from reference TRBV15 and TRBJ2-1, the complete variable domain is DAMVIQNPRYQVTQFGKPVTLSCSQTLNHNVMYWYQQKSSQAPKLLFHYYDKDFNNEADTPDNFQSRRPNTSFCFLDIRSPGLGDTAMYLCATSRVYPDNEQFFGPGTRLTVL.

This chain connects TRBV11-2 to TRBJ1-2, with D possibly being TRBD1 (5 bases). Germline-derived CDR1 and CDR2 are SGHAT and FQNNGV. This CDR3 is built from 12 residues. Trimming stripped 2 bases from V and 8 bases from J, with 9 bases between. The CDR3 is CASSLQGIGYTF. CDR3 sequence (DNA): TGTGCCAGCAGCTTACAGGGTATCGGCTACACCTTC.

The V and J genes are TRBV11-1 and TRBJ1-5; a weak D match, TRBD1 (5 bases). There are 14 residues in the CDR3. Trimming shortened V by 5 bases and J by 11 bases, and 19 bases separated the two germline ends. CDR1 SGHAT and CDR2 FQDESV come from the germline V gene (reference sequence). As DNA, the CDR3 is TGTGCCAGCAGCCTGGGGCAGCCGGGAGAGGCCCAGCATTTT. Encoded protein: CASSLGQPGEAQHF.